A selection of T cell receptor beta chains follows, all from one sample in a study of technical replicates of blood from several donors. Libraries were prepared by immunoSEQ multiplex PCR; TCRdb keeps only in-frame clonotypes and omits some of them. The repertoire consists of under 95,000 clones, with about 95% occurring once and the leading ten covering approximately 0.25%. The sequenced sample was T cells isolated from PBMCs. The receptors derive from a human donor in good health. CDR3s include the opening cysteine and the closing phenylalanine or tryptophan. Fields, in order: J gene, D gene, clone size, V gene, CDR3 protein, CDR3 DNA. D genes are given only for firm matches. For some rows the clone size is stated as once, few or many, or as a class when expanded; others skip it.

J gene: TRBJ1-5; D gene: NA; clone size: NA; V gene: TRBV19; CDR3 protein: CASSQPTGLLWFGRGQPQHF; CDR3 DNA: TGTGCCAGTAGCCAACCAACGGGGCTCCTTTGGTTCGGGCGGGGTCAGCCCCAGCATTTT
J gene: TRBJ1-1; D gene: TRBD1; clone size: NA; V gene: TRBV19; CDR3 protein: CASSRGTGDPNTEAFF; CDR3 DNA: TGTGCCAGTAGTAGGGGAACAGGGGATCCGAACACTGAAGCTTTCTTT
J gene: TRBJ1-5; D gene: NA; clone size: NA; V gene: TRBV4-1; CDR3 protein: CASSQNRILSNQPQHF; CDR3 DNA: TGCGCCAGCAGCCAAAACAGGATCCTCAGCAATCAGCCCCAGCATTTT
J gene: TRBJ1-5; D gene: NA; clone size: NA; V gene: TRBV19; CDR3 protein: CASSINTGHGNQPQHF; CDR3 DNA: TGTGCCAGTAGTATAAACACGGGACACGGCAATCAGCCCCAGCATTTT
J gene: TRBJ1-4; D gene: NA; clone size: NA; V gene: TRBV2; CDR3 protein: CASSAPPWGEEKLFF; CDR3 DNA: TGTGCCAGCAGTGCACCCCCCTGGGGGGAAGAAAAACTGTTTTTT
J gene: TRBJ2-5; D gene: NA; clone size: NA; V gene: TRBV13; CDR3 protein: CASSIGETQYF; CDR3 DNA: TGTGCCAGCAGCATCGGAGAGACCCAGTACTTC
J gene: TRBJ1-1; D gene: TRBD1; clone size: NA; V gene: TRBV7-9; CDR3 protein: CASSFGADRGDFF; CDR3 DNA: TGTGCCAGCAGCTTTGGGGCTGACAGGGGGGATTTCTTT
J gene: TRBJ1-1; D gene: TRBD1; clone size: NA; V gene: TRBV5-8; CDR3 protein: CASSLQGGSEAFF; CDR3 DNA: TGTGCCAGCAGCTTGCAAGGGGGCTCTGAAGCTTTCTTT
J gene: TRBJ2-1; D gene: NA; clone size: NA; V gene: TRBV28; CDR3 protein: CASSRPRGGENEQFF; CDR3 DNA: TGTGCCAGCAGTCGCCCAAGGGGCGGTGAGAATGAGCAGTTCTTC
J gene: TRBJ2-5; D gene: NA; clone size: NA; V gene: TRBV28; CDR3 protein: CASSFGETQYF; CDR3 DNA: TGTGCCAGCAGTTTCGGTGAGACCCAGTACTTC
J gene: TRBJ1-1; D gene: TRBD1; clone size: NA; V gene: TRBV6-5; CDR3 protein: CASGQGAEAFF; CDR3 DNA: TGTGCCAGCGGCCAGGGGGCTGAAGCTTTCTTT
J gene: TRBJ2-6; D gene: TRBD2; clone size: NA; V gene: TRBV28; CDR3 protein: CASSQIAGSSSGANVLTF; CDR3 DNA: TGTGCCAGCAGTCAAATAGCGGGATCGAGCTCTGGGGCCAACGTCCTGACTTTC
J gene: TRBJ2-7; D gene: TRBD1; clone size: NA; V gene: TRBV19; CDR3 protein: CASSTRDSAFNEQYF; CDR3 DNA: TGTGCCAGTAGTACCCGGGACAGCGCGTTCAACGAGCAGTACTTC
J gene: TRBJ1-2; D gene: NA; clone size: NA; V gene: TRBV5-4; CDR3 protein: CASSRAGSDGYTF; CDR3 DNA: TGTGCCAGCAGCCGTGCAGGGTCGGATGGCTACACCTTC
J gene: TRBJ1-4; D gene: NA; clone size: NA; V gene: TRBV6-1; CDR3 protein: CASSESSATNEKLFF; CDR3 DNA: TGTGCCAGCAGTGAAAGCTCTGCAACTAATGAAAAACTGTTTTTT
J gene: TRBJ2-3; D gene: TRBD2; clone size: NA; V gene: TRBV7-9; CDR3 protein: CASSQLRGTGTDTQYF; CDR3 DNA: TGTGCCAGCAGCCAACTGCGGGGGACCGGCACAGATACGCAGTATTTT
J gene: TRBJ1-6; D gene: NA; clone size: NA; V gene: TRBV27; CDR3 protein: CASSFQGGKSYNSPLHF; CDR3 DNA: TGTGCCAGCAGTTTTCAAGGAGGCAAATCTTATAATTCACCCCTCCACTTT
J gene: TRBJ1-2; D gene: TRBD1; clone size: NA; V gene: TRBV19; CDR3 protein: CASSPTGSTYGYTF; CDR3 DNA: TGTGCCAGTAGCCCGACAGGGAGTACCTATGGCTACACCTTC
J gene: TRBJ1-3; D gene: NA; clone size: NA; V gene: TRBV6-5; CDR3 protein: CASRNRADSGNTIYF; CDR3 DNA: TGTGCCAGCAGGAACAGGGCGGACTCTGGAAACACCATATATTTT
J gene: TRBJ2-2; D gene: NA; clone size: NA; V gene: TRBV11-3; CDR3 protein: CASSPQSSNTGELFF; CDR3 DNA: TGTGCCAGCAGCCCACAGTCATCGAACACCGGGGAGCTGTTTTTT
J gene: TRBJ1-2; D gene: TRBD1; clone size: NA; V gene: TRBV19; CDR3 protein: CASSIGTGGIYGYTF; CDR3 DNA: TGTGCCAGTAGTATCGGGACAGGGGGCATCTATGGCTACACCTTC
J gene: TRBJ1-5; D gene: NA; clone size: NA; V gene: TRBV10-1; CDR3 protein: CASRLFRGSDQPQHF; CDR3 DNA: TGCGCCAGCAGATTGTTCAGGGGTAGCGATCAGCCCCAGCATTTT
J gene: TRBJ2-7; D gene: TRBD2; clone size: NA; V gene: TRBV28; CDR3 protein: CASSSGSVSYEQYF; CDR3 DNA: TGTGCCAGTTCTAGCGGGAGCGTCTCCTACGAGCAGTACTTC
J gene: TRBJ2-3; D gene: NA; clone size: NA; V gene: TRBV2; CDR3 protein: CASSDAADYTQYF; CDR3 DNA: TGTGCCAGCAGTGATGCAGCCGACTATACGCAGTATTTT
J gene: TRBJ1-2; D gene: TRBD1; clone size: NA; V gene: TRBV2; CDR3 protein: CASSLARQGRDHNYGYTF; CDR3 DNA: TGTGCCAGCAGTCTCGCGCGACAGGGTCGTGACCATAACTATGGCTACACCTTC
J gene: TRBJ2-7; D gene: NA; clone size: NA; V gene: TRBV4-2; CDR3 protein: CASSGSSYEQYF; CDR3 DNA: TGTGCCAGCAGCGGCAGCTCCTACGAGCAGTACTTC
J gene: TRBJ2-3; D gene: NA; clone size: NA; V gene: TRBV19; CDR3 protein: CASTTTSTDTQYF; CDR3 DNA: TGTGCCAGTACCACCACTAGCACAGATACGCAGTATTTT
J gene: TRBJ2-5; D gene: TRBD2; clone size: NA; V gene: TRBV9; CDR3 protein: CASSVGRGADQETQYF; CDR3 DNA: TGTGCCAGCAGCGTGGGGCGGGGGGCGGACCAAGAGACCCAGTACTTC
J gene: TRBJ2-7; D gene: TRBD1; clone size: NA; V gene: TRBV6-1; CDR3 protein: CASEADRASYEQYF; CDR3 DNA: TGTGCCAGCGAAGCAGACAGGGCGTCCTACGAGCAGTACTTC
J gene: TRBJ2-5; D gene: NA; clone size: once; V gene: TRBV27; CDR3 protein: CASSGVAGSQELETQYF; CDR3 DNA: TGTGCCAGCAGTGGCGTAGCCGGATCCCAAGAGTTAGAGACCCAGTACTTC
J gene: TRBJ2-7; D gene: TRBD2; clone size: NA; V gene: TRBV7-7; CDR3 protein: CASSTREGEYEQYF; CDR3 DNA: TGTGCCAGCAGCACGCGGGAGGGCGAGTACGAGCAGTACTTC
J gene: TRBJ2-1; D gene: NA; clone size: NA; V gene: TRBV2; CDR3 protein: CASSHGTTYNEQFF; CDR3 DNA: TGTGCCAGCAGCCACGGGACAACCTACAATGAGCAGTTCTTC
J gene: TRBJ2-3; D gene: NA; clone size: NA; V gene: TRBV11-3; CDR3 protein: CASSLRAGDTDTQYF; CDR3 DNA: TGTGCCAGCAGCTTAAGAGCAGGGGACACAGATACGCAGTATTTT
J gene: TRBJ1-4; D gene: TRBD1; clone size: NA; V gene: TRBV5-8; CDR3 protein: CASSRGQGRVATNEKLFF; CDR3 DNA: TGTGCCAGCAGCAGGGGACAGGGGAGGGTTGCAACTAATGAAAAACTGTTTTTT
J gene: TRBJ1-3; D gene: TRBD1; clone size: NA; V gene: TRBV4-2; CDR3 protein: CASSQVGTGTGNTIYF; CDR3 DNA: TGTGCCAGCAGCCAAGTTGGGACAGGGACTGGAAACACCATATATTTT
J gene: TRBJ2-1; D gene: TRBD1; clone size: NA; V gene: TRBV5-1; CDR3 protein: CASFQLGTALNEQFF; CDR3 DNA: TGCGCCAGCTTCCAATTAGGGACAGCTCTCAATGAGCAGTTCTTC
J gene: TRBJ2-3; D gene: TRBD1; clone size: NA; V gene: TRBV10-2; CDR3 protein: CASRRQGAYTDTQYF; CDR3 DNA: TGCGCCAGCAGAAGACAGGGGGCTTACACAGATACGCAGTATTTT
J gene: TRBJ2-5; D gene: NA; clone size: NA; V gene: TRBV9; CDR3 protein: CASSVGDTKTQYF; CDR3 DNA: TGTGCCAGCAGCGTAGGGGACACGAAGACCCAGTACTTC
J gene: TRBJ2-1; D gene: NA; clone size: NA; V gene: TRBV10-3; CDR3 protein: CAISDRLQGNSYNEQFF; CDR3 DNA: TGTGCCATCAGTGATCGCCTACAGGGTAACTCCTACAATGAGCAGTTCTTC
J gene: TRBJ2-5; D gene: TRBD2; clone size: NA; V gene: TRBV6-6; CDR3 protein: CASSSSGKQETQYF; CDR3 DNA: TGTGCCAGCAGTTCTAGCGGGAAACAAGAGACCCAGTACTTC
J gene: TRBJ1-2; D gene: NA; clone size: NA; V gene: TRBV21-1; CDR3 protein: CASSKTGTVRGRIQYGYTF; CDR3 DNA: TGTGCCAGCAGCAAAACAGGGACGGTACGCGGCCGCATTCAGTATGGCTACACCTTC
J gene: TRBJ1-1; D gene: NA; clone size: NA; V gene: TRBV18; CDR3 protein: CASSSDRNTEAFF; CDR3 DNA: TGTGCCAGCTCATCGGACAGGAACACTGAAGCTTTCTTT
J gene: TRBJ2-2; D gene: TRBD2; clone size: NA; V gene: TRBV5-6; CDR3 protein: CASSLWGGRWNTGELFF; CDR3 DNA: TGTGCCAGCAGCTTGTGGGGCGGGAGGTGGAACACCGGGGAGCTGTTTTTT
J gene: TRBJ1-2; D gene: TRBD1; clone size: once; V gene: TRBV19; CDR3 protein: CASSQKKAEDRRYTF; CDR3 DNA: TGTGCCAGTAGCCAAAAAAAAGCCGAGGACAGGCGGTACACCTTC
J gene: TRBJ1-1; D gene: TRBD1; clone size: NA; V gene: TRBV5-1; CDR3 protein: CASSPETGPLPEAFF; CDR3 DNA: TGCGCCAGCAGCCCCGAGACAGGGCCCCTCCCTGAAGCTTTCTTT
J gene: TRBJ1-1; D gene: NA; clone size: NA; V gene: TRBV13; CDR3 protein: CASSAEALNTEAFF; CDR3 DNA: TGTGCCAGCAGTGCTGAGGCATTGAACACTGAAGCTTTCTTT
J gene: TRBJ2-7; D gene: NA; clone size: NA; V gene: TRBV28; CDR3 protein: CASSLSEGLNEQYF; CDR3 DNA: TGTGCCAGCAGTTTATCTGAGGGATTGAACGAGCAGTACTTC
J gene: TRBJ1-2; D gene: TRBD1; clone size: NA; V gene: TRBV2; CDR3 protein: CASSSMGQGLDAYGYTF; CDR3 DNA: TGTGCCAGCAGTTCAATGGGACAGGGATTAGACGCCTATGGCTACACCTTC
J gene: TRBJ1-2; D gene: TRBD1; clone size: NA; V gene: TRBV27; CDR3 protein: CASSLYWGQGEEGYTF; CDR3 DNA: TGTGCCAGCAGTTTATACTGGGGACAGGGAGAGGAGGGCTACACCTTC
J gene: TRBJ1-1; D gene: TRBD1; clone size: NA; V gene: TRBV7-9; CDR3 protein: CASSPGQGGTEAFF; CDR3 DNA: TGTGCCAGCAGTCCGGGACAGGGGGGCACTGAAGCTTTCTTT
J gene: TRBJ2-7; D gene: NA; clone size: NA; V gene: TRBV2; CDR3 protein: CASSGFGSYYEQYF; CDR3 DNA: TGTGCCAGCAGTGGGTTCGGGAGTTACTACGAGCAGTACTTC
J gene: TRBJ2-7; D gene: NA; clone size: NA; V gene: TRBV5-4; CDR3 protein: CASSPLGDTYEQYF; CDR3 DNA: TGTGCCAGCAGCCCCCTAGGGGATACCTACGAGCAGTACTTC
J gene: TRBJ1-5; D gene: TRBD1; clone size: few; V gene: TRBV4-1; CDR3 protein: CASSQVTGASNQPQHF; CDR3 DNA: TGCGCCAGCAGCCAAGTTACAGGGGCTAGCAATCAGCCCCAGCATTTT
J gene: TRBJ2-5; D gene: NA; clone size: NA; V gene: TRBV28; CDR3 protein: CASSFDGSGETQYF; CDR3 DNA: TGTGCCAGCAGTTTTGACGGGAGCGGGGAGACCCAGTACTTC
J gene: TRBJ2-3; D gene: TRBD1; clone size: NA; V gene: TRBV5-4; CDR3 protein: CASRTGGSTDTQYF; CDR3 DNA: TGTGCCAGCAGAACAGGGGGCAGCACAGATACGCAGTATTTT
J gene: TRBJ1-5; D gene: TRBD1; clone size: NA; V gene: TRBV28; CDR3 protein: CASSTGGWGSNQPQHF; CDR3 DNA: TGTGCCAGCAGTACAGGGGGCTGGGGAAGCAATCAGCCCCAGCATTTT
J gene: TRBJ2-5; D gene: NA; clone size: NA; V gene: TRBV5-1; CDR3 protein: CASSSGDWGGETQYF; CDR3 DNA: TGCGCCAGCAGCTCGGGGGACTGGGGCGGGGAGACCCAGTACTTC
J gene: TRBJ1-4; D gene: TRBD1; clone size: NA; V gene: TRBV5-1; CDR3 protein: CASSDGQGGEKLFF; CDR3 DNA: TGCGCCAGCAGCGATGGACAGGGCGGCGAAAAACTGTTTTTT
J gene: TRBJ2-2; D gene: TRBD2; clone size: once; V gene: TRBV4-1; CDR3 protein: CASRNTSGGFTGELFF; CDR3 DNA: TGCGCCAGCAGAAATACTAGCGGGGGATTCACCGGGGAGCTGTTTTTT